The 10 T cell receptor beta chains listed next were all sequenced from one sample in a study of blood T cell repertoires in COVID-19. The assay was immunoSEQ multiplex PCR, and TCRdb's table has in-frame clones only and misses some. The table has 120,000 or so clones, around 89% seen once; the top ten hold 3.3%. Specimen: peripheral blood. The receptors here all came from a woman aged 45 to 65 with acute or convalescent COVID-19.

The CDR3 region has the DNA TGTGCCAGCAGCTTAGGCCGAGGGGGAGCTAACACCGGGGAGCTGTTTTTT. Its translation: CASSLGRGGANTGELFF. The chain combines TRBV13 with TRBJ2-2, with D tentatively TRBD1 (6 bases). Germline V CDR1 and CDR2: PRHDT, FYEKMQ (reference sequence). V was cut by 0 bases and J by 2 bases, with 13 bases left in between. The CDR3 totals 17 residues. The entire variable domain, with the rest obtained from reference TRBV13 and TRBJ2-2, is as follows: AAGVIQSPRHLIKEKRETATLKCYPIPRHDTVYWYQQGPGQDPQFLISFYEKMQSDKGSIPDRFSAQQFSDYHSELNMSSLELGDSALYFCASSLGRGGANTGELFFGEGSRLTVL.

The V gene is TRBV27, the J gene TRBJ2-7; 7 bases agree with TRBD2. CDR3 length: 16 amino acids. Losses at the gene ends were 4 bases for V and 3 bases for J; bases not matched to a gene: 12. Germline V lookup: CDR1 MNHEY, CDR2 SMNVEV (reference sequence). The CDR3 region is CASSSLAKRGHYEQYF. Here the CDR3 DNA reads TGTGCCAGCAGTTCCCTCGCTAAGCGGGGCCACTACGAGCAGTACTTC.

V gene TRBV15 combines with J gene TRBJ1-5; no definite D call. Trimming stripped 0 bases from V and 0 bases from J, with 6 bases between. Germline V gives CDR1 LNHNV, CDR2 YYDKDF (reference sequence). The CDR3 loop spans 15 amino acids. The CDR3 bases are TGTGCCACCAGCAGAGATCCCCATAGCAATCAGCCCCAGCATTTT. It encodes CATSRDPHSNQPQHF.

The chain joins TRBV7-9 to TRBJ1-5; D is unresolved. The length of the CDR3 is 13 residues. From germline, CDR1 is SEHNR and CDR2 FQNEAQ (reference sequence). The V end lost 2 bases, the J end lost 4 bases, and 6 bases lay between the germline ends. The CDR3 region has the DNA TGTGCCAGCAGCTTATTACAGAATCAGCCCCAGCATTTT. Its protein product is CASSLLQNQPQHF.

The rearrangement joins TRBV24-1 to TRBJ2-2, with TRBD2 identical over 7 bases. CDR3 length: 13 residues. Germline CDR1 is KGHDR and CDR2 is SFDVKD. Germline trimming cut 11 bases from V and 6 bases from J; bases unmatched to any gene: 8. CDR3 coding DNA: TGTGCCAGCACCGCGGGGGTTGCCGGGGAGCTGTTTTTT. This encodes CASTAGVAGELFF.

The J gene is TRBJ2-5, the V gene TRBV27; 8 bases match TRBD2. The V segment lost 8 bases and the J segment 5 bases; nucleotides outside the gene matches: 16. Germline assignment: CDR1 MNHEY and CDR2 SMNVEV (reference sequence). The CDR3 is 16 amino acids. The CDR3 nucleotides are TGTGCCAGCCAGTCGAGCGGGAGCCCCCCTCGGGAGACCCAGTACTTC. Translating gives CASQSSGSPPRETQYF.

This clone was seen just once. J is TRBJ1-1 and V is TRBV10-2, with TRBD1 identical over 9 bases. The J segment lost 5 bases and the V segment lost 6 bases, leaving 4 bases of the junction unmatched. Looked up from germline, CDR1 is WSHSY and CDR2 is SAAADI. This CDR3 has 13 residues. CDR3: CASRPDRGTEAFF. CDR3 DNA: TGCGCCAGCAGGCCGGACAGGGGAACTGAAGCTTTCTTT.

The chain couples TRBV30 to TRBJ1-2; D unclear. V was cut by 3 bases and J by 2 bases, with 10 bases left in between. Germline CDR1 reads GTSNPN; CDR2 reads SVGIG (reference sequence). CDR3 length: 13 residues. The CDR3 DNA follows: TGTGCCTGGAGAGGTCTACAGAACTATGGCTACACCTTC. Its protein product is CAWRGLQNYGYTF.

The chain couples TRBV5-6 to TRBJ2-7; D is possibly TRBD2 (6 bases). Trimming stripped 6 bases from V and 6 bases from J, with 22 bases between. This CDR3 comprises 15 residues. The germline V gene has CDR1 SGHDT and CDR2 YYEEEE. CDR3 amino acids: CASTFSSSRGGEQYF. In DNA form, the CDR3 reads TGTGCCAGCACCTTCTCAAGCTCTAGGGGAGGCGAGCAGTACTTC.

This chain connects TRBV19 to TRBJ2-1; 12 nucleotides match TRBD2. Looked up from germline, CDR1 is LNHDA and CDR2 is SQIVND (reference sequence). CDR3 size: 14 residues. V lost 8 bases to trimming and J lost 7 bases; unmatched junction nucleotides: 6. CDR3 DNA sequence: TGTGCCAGTGCTAGCGGGAGGGCGGCTAATGAGCAGTTCTTC. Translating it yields CASASGRAANEQFF.